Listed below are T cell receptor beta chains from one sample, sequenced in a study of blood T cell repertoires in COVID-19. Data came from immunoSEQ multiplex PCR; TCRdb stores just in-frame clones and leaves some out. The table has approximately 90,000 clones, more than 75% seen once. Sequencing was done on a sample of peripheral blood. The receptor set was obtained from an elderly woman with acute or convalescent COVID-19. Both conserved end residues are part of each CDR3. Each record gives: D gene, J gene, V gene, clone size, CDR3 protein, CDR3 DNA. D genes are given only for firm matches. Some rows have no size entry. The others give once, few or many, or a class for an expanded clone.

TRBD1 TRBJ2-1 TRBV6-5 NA CASSRQGPQYNEQFF TGTGCCAGCAGCCGACAGGGCCCCCAGTACAATGAGCAGTTCTTC
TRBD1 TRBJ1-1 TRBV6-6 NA CASIKGTAIMNTEAFF TGTGCCAGCATCAAGGGGACAGCTATTATGAACACTGAAGCTTTCTTT
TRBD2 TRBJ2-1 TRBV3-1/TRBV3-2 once CASSLTAAGEAYNEQFF TGTGCCAGCAGCCTCACCGCGGCGGGAGAGGCTTACAATGAGCAGTTCTTC
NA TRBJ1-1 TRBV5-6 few CASSLSFRVSMNTEAFF TGTGCCAGCAGCTTGTCATTCAGGGTTTCCATGAACACTGAAGCTTTCTTT
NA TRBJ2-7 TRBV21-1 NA CASGSGTGDLLTYEQYF TGTGCCAGCGGGTCTGGGACAGGCGACCTACTGACCTACGAGCAGTACTTC
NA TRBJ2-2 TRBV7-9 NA CASSLDTGELFF TGTGCCAGCAGCCTCGACACCGGGGAGCTGTTTTTT
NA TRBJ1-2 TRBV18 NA CASSSGRGGYGYTF TGTGCCAGCTCATCGGGCAGGGGCGGCTATGGCTACACCTTC
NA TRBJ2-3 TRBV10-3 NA CAIRQVRTDTQYF TGTGCCATTAGACAGGTCCGCACAGATACGCAGTATTTT
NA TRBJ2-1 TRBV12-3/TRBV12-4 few CASSQADREQFF TGTGCCAGCAGTCAAGCGGACAGAGAGCAGTTCTTC
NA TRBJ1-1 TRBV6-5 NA CASNPLGAKDTEAFF TGTGCCAGCAATCCCCTAGGGGCCAAGGACACTGAAGCTTTCTTT
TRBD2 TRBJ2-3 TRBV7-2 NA CASSQGLAGTPTDTQYF TGTGCCAGCAGCCAAGGACTAGCGGGGACCCCCACAGATACGCAGTATTTT
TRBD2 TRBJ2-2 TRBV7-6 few CASSLELAGVTGELFF TGTGCCAGCAGCTTAGAACTAGCGGGAGTAACCGGGGAGCTGTTTTTT
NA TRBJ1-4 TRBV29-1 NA CSVDLWEGGREKLFF TGCAGCGTTGATTTGTGGGAGGGCGGTCGGGAAAAACTGTTTTTT
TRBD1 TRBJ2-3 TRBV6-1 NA CASSEDWFRAGGDTQYF TGTGCCAGCAGTGAAGATTGGTTTAGGGCAGGGGGAGATACGCAGTATTTT
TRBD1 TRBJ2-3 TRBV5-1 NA CASSLIPTGQFTDTQYF TGCGCCAGCAGTCTTATTCCGACGGGACAGTTCACAGATACGCAGTATTTT
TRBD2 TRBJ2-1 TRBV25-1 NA CASSEGSGSFYNEQFF TGTGCCAGCAGTGAGGGTAGCGGGAGTTTCTACAATGAGCAGTTCTTC
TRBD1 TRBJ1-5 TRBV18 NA CASSPGTGENQPQHF TGTGCCAGCTCACCGGGGACAGGCGAAAATCAGCCCCAGCATTTT
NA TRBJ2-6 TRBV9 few CASSVGAPGVSSGANVLTF TGTGCCAGCAGCGTAGGTGCCCCAGGGGTTAGCTCTGGGGCCAACGTCCTGACTTTC
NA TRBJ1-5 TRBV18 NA CASSRDSNQPQHF TGTGCCAGCTCAAGAGACAGTAATCAGCCCCAGCATTTT
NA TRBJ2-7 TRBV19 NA CASSARGGEQYF TGTGCCAGTAGTGCCAGGGGTGGCGAGCAGTACTTC
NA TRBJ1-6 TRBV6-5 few CASRGLDSPLHF TGTGCCAGCAGGGGACTGGATTCACCCCTCCACTTT
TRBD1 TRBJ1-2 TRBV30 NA CAWRDRPYGYTF TGTGCCTGGCGGGACAGGCCCTATGGCTACACCTTC